These T cell receptor beta chains were read from a single sample in a study of CD8 T cell repertoires and HIV-1 epitope variants. No antigens are known for them. Using immunoSEQ multiplex PCR, the repertoire was profiled, and TCRdb retains in-frame clones only, with some absent. The repertoire includes approximately 5,100 clones, about 70% of them detected once, and approximately 44% sits in the top ten. Sequencing input: cultured CD8+ T cells derived from PBMCs. All receptors derive from a male donor with HIV. Both conserved end residues are part of each CDR3. A D gene is named only where the DNA matches it firmly. Expanded clones are given a class, and other clones once, few, many or no size at all.

j_call d_call clone_size v_call cdr3_aa cdr3_nt
TRBJ2-7 NA NA TRBV4-2 CASSLRAGEQYF TGTGCCAGCAGCTTACGAGCGGGCGAGCAGTACTTC
TRBJ2-7 NA few TRBV6-5 CASSPGAITYEQYF TGTGCCAGCAGCCCCGGGGCGATTACCTACGAGCAGTACTTC
TRBJ1-5 NA NA TRBV28 CASTLRGQPQHF TGTGCCAGCACCCTTCGGGGTCAGCCCCAGCATTTT
TRBJ1-5 NA NA TRBV5-5 CASSLAWQTGQPQHF TGTGCCAGCAGCTTGGCCTGGCAGACTGGTCAGCCCCAGCATTTT
TRBJ2-2 TRBD2 NA TRBV5-5 CASSQRLAEYTGELFF TGTGCCAGCAGCCAACGTCTAGCGGAGTACACCGGGGAGCTGTTTTTT
TRBJ1-1 NA NA TRBV15 CATSSRVSAEAFF TGTGCCACCAGCAGTAGGGTGTCGGCCGAAGCTTTCTTT
TRBJ1-1 NA NA TRBV29-1 CSVPGLMNTEAFF TGCAGCGTTCCGGGACTGATGAACACTGAAGCTTTCTTT
TRBJ1-1 NA NA TRBV4-3 CASSQGSGGFYTEAFF TGCGCCAGCAGCCAAGGGTCGGGTGGATTTTACACTGAAGCTTTCTTT
TRBJ1-4 NA NA TRBV7-2 CASSLNGPNEKLFF TGTGCCAGCAGCTTAAACGGGCCTAATGAAAAACTGTTTTTT
TRBJ1-4 NA NA TRBV28 CASAITGHRGEKLFF TGTGCCAGCGCAATTACTGGCCACCGGGGGGAAAAACTGTTTTTT
TRBJ1-3 NA NA TRBV11-2 CASSSAGAGNTIYF TGTGCCAGCAGCTCGGCAGGGGCTGGAAACACCATATATTTT
TRBJ1-5 NA NA TRBV28 CASSRGRQPQHF TGTGCCAGCAGCAGGGGACGACAGCCCCAGCATTTT
TRBJ2-1 NA NA TRBV7-6 CASSLDRRGTRDEQFF TGTGCCAGCAGCTTAGATAGGCGAGGGACACGGGACGAGCAGTTCTTC
TRBJ1-3 NA NA TRBV30 CAWSVSTAGNTIYF TGTGCCTGGAGTGTTAGTACAGCTGGAAACACCATATATTTT
TRBJ1-1 NA NA TRBV10-3 CAISEGGTAEAFF TGTGCCATCAGTGAGGGAGGGACCGCCGAAGCTTTCTTT
TRBJ2-7 NA few TRBV28 CASSFPPPSPNTPTTYEQYF TGTGCCAGCAGTTTCCCCCCCCCTAGTCCCAATACACCTACCACCTACGAGCAGTACTTC
TRBJ2-3 TRBD2 NA TRBV5-4 CASSLLGGGTDTQYF TGTGCCAGCAGCTTGCTGGGCGGGGGAACAGATACGCAGTATTTT
TRBJ1-2 NA few TRBV6-5 CASSLHDRDGYTF TGTGCCAGCAGTTTACACGATCGGGATGGCTACACCTTC
TRBJ2-1 NA NA TRBV11-2 CASFGVSSYNEQFF TGTGCCAGCTTTGGGGTAAGCTCCTACAATGAGCAGTTCTTC
TRBJ1-1 NA NA TRBV19 CASSIDRTPEAFF TGTGCCAGTAGTATAGACCGGACACCTGAAGCTTTCTTT
TRBJ2-3 TRBD2 once TRBV7-3 CASSPTLAGGGDTQYF TGTGCCAGCAGCCCGACCTTAGCGGGGGGCGGAGATACGCAGTATTTT
TRBJ1-2 TRBD1 once TRBV7-8 CASSLAAAGGYGYTF TGTGCCAGCAGCTTAGCGGCTGCAGGGGGCTATGGCTACACCTTC
TRBJ1-1 NA NA TRBV6-5 CASRLRWNTEAFF TGTGCCAGCCGTCTCAGATGGAACACTGAAGCTTTCTTT
TRBJ2-3 TRBD2 NA TRBV6-6 CASRDSGGLADTQYF TGTGCCAGCAGAGATTCGGGAGGATTGGCAGATACGCAGTATTTT
TRBJ1-4 NA NA TRBV28 CASSPSGGEKLFF TGTGCCAGCAGCCCTTCCGGGGGCGAAAAACTGTTTTTT
TRBJ2-7 TRBD2 NA TRBV28 CASSFRLASYEQYF TGTGCCAGCAGTTTTCGACTAGCGAGCTACGAGCAGTACTTC
TRBJ1-1 NA few TRBV2 CASSEAFF TGTGCCAGCAGTGAAGCTTTCTTT
TRBJ2-1 TRBD1 NA TRBV5-1 CASSQTGGNEQFF TGCGCCAGCAGCCAGACAGGGGGCAATGAGCAGTTCTTC
TRBJ1-1 NA NA TRBV27 CASSLSGQNTEAFF TGTGCCAGCAGTTTATCAGGCCAGAACACTGAAGCTTTCTTT
TRBJ1-1 NA few TRBV23-1 CASKHGNTEAFF TGCGCCAGCAAACACGGGAACACTGAAGCTTTCTTT
TRBJ2-7 NA NA TRBV4-3 CASSHTPAYEQYF TGCGCCAGCAGCCATACCCCCGCCTACGAGCAGTACTTC
TRBJ1-1 NA few TRBV28 CASSPYFRNTEAFF TGTGCCAGCAGTCCCTACTTCAGGAACACTGAAGCTTTCTTT
TRBJ2-7 TRBD1 NA TRBV6-1 CASSPTGTATYEQYF TGTGCCAGCAGTCCTACCGGGACAGCTACCTACGAGCAGTACTTC
TRBJ2-7 TRBD2 large TRBV19 CASSIRLAGIYEQYF TGTGCCAGTAGTATCCGACTAGCGGGGATTTACGAGCAGTACTTC
TRBJ1-2 TRBD1 NA TRBV20-1 CSARTGDYAF TGCAGTGCTAGAACAGGGGATTACGCCTTC
TRBJ2-2 NA NA TRBV2 CASSEWVAGELFF TGTGCCAGCAGTGAATGGGTTGCCGGGGAGCTGTTTTTT
TRBJ2-3 TRBD1 NA TRBV2 CASSEGSGGEDTQYF TGTGCCAGCAGTGAAGGGTCAGGGGGCGAGGATACGCAGTATTTT
TRBJ1-5 NA NA TRBV28 CASNSDAWPYSNQPQHF TGTGCCAGCAATTCGGACGCCTGGCCCTATAGCAATCAGCCCCAGCATTTT
TRBJ2-3 TRBD2 NA TRBV28 CASSSPLMTSGRAKDTQYF TGTGCCAGCAGTTCCCCACTTATGACTAGCGGGAGGGCAAAAGATACGCAGTATTTT
TRBJ2-2 NA once TRBV7-8 CAGRYGQTNTGELFF TGTGCCGGTCGTTATGGGCAAACGAACACCGGGGAGCTGTTTTTT
TRBJ1-2 NA NA TRBV25-1 CASSEPGVGYGYTF TGTGCCAGCAGTGAGCCAGGGGTTGGCTATGGCTACACCTTC
TRBJ1-3 NA NA TRBV18 CASSPPRQGSGNTIYF TGTGCCAGCTCACCACCGCGGCAGGGGTCTGGAAACACCATATATTTT
TRBJ1-1 TRBD1 NA TRBV9 CASSGTGATEAFF TGTGCCAGCAGCGGGACAGGGGCAACTGAAGCTTTCTTT
TRBJ2-2 NA NA TRBV6-5 CASSYQGRTGELFF TGTGCCAGCAGTTATCAGGGGCGCACCGGGGAGCTGTTTTTT
TRBJ2-5 NA NA TRBV5-1 CASPPGGPETQYF TGCGCCAGCCCCCCAGGAGGGCCAGAGACCCAGTACTTC
TRBJ2-1 TRBD2 NA TRBV28 CASSLSPGLAGPSSYNEQFF TGTGCCAGCAGTCTATCTCCGGGACTAGCGGGGCCCAGCTCCTACAATGAGCAGTTCTTC
TRBJ2-7 TRBD1 once TRBV29-1 CSVGAGTGLSYEQYF TGCAGCGTTGGGGCCGGGACAGGCCTCTCCTACGAGCAGTACTTC
TRBJ1-1 TRBD1 NA TRBV5-4 CASSSGQGQNTEAFF TGTGCCAGCAGCTCCGGACAGGGCCAGAACACTGAAGCTTTCTTT
TRBJ1-3 NA NA TRBV28 CASSLTGRVDTIYF TGTGCCAGCAGTTTAACCGGCCGGGTTGACACCATATATTTT
TRBJ1-1 NA once TRBV7-8 CASSLGTGTEAFF TGTGCCAGCAGCTTGGGGACGGGGACTGAAGCTTTCTTT
TRBJ2-5 TRBD2 NA TRBV5-1 CASRTSGRYGQETQYF TGCGCCAGCAGGACTAGCGGGAGGTACGGACAAGAGACCCAGTACTTC
TRBJ1-6 TRBD1 NA TRBV18 CASSARDRANSPLHF TGTGCCAGCTCAGCCCGGGACAGGGCTAATTCACCCCTCCACTTT
TRBJ2-2 NA few TRBV7-3 CASSPIGENTGELFF TGTGCCAGCAGCCCAATCGGGGAGAACACCGGGGAGCTGTTTTTT
TRBJ1-3 NA NA TRBV27 CASSYQGGSGNTIYF TGTGCCAGCAGTTACCAGGGCGGATCTGGAAACACCATATATTTT
TRBJ2-1 NA NA TRBV28 CASSFTGEQFF TGTGCCAGCAGTTTTACAGGAGAGCAGTTCTTC
TRBJ2-1 TRBD2 NA TRBV14 CASSQVAGAGDNNEQFF TGTGCCAGCAGCCAAGTGGCAGGTGCGGGGGATAACAATGAGCAGTTCTTC